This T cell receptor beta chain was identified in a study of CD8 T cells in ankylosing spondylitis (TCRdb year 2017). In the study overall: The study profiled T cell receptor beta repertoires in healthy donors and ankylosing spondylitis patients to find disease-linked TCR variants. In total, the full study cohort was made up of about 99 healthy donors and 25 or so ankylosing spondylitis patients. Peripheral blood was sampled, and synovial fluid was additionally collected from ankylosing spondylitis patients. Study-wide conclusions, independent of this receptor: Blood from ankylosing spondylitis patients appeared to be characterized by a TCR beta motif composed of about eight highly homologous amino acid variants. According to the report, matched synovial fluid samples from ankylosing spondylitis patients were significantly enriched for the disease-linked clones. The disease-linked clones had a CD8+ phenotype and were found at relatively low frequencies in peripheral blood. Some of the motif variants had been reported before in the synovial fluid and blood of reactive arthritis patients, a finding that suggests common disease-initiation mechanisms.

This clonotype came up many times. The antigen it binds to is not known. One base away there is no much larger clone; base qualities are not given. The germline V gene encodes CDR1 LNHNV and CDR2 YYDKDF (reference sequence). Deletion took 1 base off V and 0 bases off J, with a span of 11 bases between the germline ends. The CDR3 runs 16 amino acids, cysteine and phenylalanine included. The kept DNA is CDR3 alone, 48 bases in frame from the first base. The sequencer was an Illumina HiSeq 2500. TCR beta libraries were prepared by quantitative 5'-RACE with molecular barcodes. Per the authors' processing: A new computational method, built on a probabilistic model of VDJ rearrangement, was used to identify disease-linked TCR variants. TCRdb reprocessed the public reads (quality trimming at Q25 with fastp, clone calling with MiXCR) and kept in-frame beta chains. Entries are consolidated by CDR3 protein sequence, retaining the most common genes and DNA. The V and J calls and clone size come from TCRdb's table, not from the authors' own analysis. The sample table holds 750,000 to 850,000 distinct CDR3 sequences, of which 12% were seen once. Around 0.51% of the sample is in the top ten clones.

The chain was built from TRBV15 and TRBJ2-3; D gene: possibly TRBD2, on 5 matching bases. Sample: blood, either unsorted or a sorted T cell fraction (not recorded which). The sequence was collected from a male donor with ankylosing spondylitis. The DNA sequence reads TGTGCCACCAGCAGAGGGACTCCCCTTAGCACAGATACGCAGTATTTT. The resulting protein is CATSRGTPLSTDTQYF.